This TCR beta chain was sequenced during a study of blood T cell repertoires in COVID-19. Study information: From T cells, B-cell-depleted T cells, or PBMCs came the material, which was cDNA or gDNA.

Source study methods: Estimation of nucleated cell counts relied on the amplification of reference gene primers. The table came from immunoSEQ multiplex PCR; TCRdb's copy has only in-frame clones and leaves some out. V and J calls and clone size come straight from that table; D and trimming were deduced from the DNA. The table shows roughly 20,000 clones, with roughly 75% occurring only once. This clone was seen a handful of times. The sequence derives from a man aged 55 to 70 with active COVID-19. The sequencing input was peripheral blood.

CDR3: CASSVPTGGRNYGYTF. In DNA, the CDR3 is TGTGCCAGCAGCGTTCCGACAGGGGGCCGTAACTATGGCTACACCTTC. The rearrangement uses TRBV2 and TRBJ1-2; 10 nucleotides match TRBD1. Losses at the gene ends were 6 bases for V and 1 base for J; bases not matched to a gene: 8. The germline gives CDR1 SNHLY, CDR2 FYNNEI. The CDR3 sequence is 16 residues long.